This TCR beta chain derives from a study of sequential checkpoint blockade in melanoma. Across the study: Randomization was 1:1 between first-line nivolumab→ipilimumab and ipilimumab→nivolumab. Maintenance nivolumab came after either treatment sequence.

Treatment denoted: randomized to nivolumab then ipilimumab (arm A) or the reverse (arm B). DNA-damaging chemotherapy had not been given to any patient beforehand. From thawed PBMCs, live CD3+CD8+ cells negative for CD19 and CD56 were sorted. Assay: immunoSEQ multiplex PCR; the TCRdb copy retains only in-frame clones and omits some. The table has about 37,000 clones, 84% seen once. Germline V gives CDR1 MDHEN, CDR2 SYDVKM. This CDR3 contains 16 residues. The junction had 7 bases not matched to a gene; V was cut back by 7 bases and J by 1 base. The sample consisted of CD8+ T cells sorted from blood (inferred from file names), taken from a patient given nivolumab and ipilimumab in sequence. The V gene is TRBV28, the J gene TRBJ2-1, with 10 bases lining up with TRBD1. The sequence was collected from a human donor with melanoma. The CDR3 DNA sequence: TGTGCCAGCACCGACAGGGGGCTTCATTCCTACAATGAGCAGTTCTTC. The encoded protein is CASTDRGLHSYNEQFF.